The TCR beta chain described here comes from a study of CD8 T cells in ankylosing spondylitis. This clonotype was counted between two and nine times. Antigen specificity is unknown. Trimming cost V 10 bases and J 5 bases, with 17 bases left between them. The V gene's germline CDR1 is MGHRA and CDR2 YSYEKL. The CDR3 runs 13 residues. The study's findings and limits: Earlier studies detected some motif variants in reactive arthritis synovial fluid and blood. Peripheral blood samples showed relatively rare disease-linked clones, and these clones were CD8+. Reportedly, disease-linked clones are significantly enriched in ankylosing spondylitis patients' matched synovial fluid. A TCR beta motif of fewer than ten highly homologous variants seemed to mark ankylosing spondylitis blood.

Researchers built TCR beta libraries using quantitative 5'-RACE with molecular barcodes. Using its own MiXCR run on the 5' RACE reads, TCRdb lists one record per CDR3 protein. The sample has about 540,000 distinct CDR3 sequences, approximately 11% seen once; the top ten hold around 7%. The origin of this receptor is a male donor with ankylosing spondylitis. This rearrangement joins TRBV4-1 to TRBJ1-1; D is undetermined. The sample was blood, either unsorted or a sorted T cell fraction (not recorded which). The CDR3: CATQREGGTEAFF. The CDR3 DNA reads TGCGCCACCCAAAGAGAGGGAGGGACTGAAGCTTTCTTT.